Listed below are T cell receptor beta chains from one sample, sequenced in a study of cytomegalovirus exposure and HLA in healthy donors. Libraries were prepared by immunoSEQ multiplex PCR; TCRdb keeps only in-frame clonotypes and omits some of them. The sample lists nearly 200,000 clones, about 79% seen once, with roughly an eighth in the top ten. The specimen was PBMCs. These TCRs come from a woman in her 30s in good health and CMV-seropositive. Each CDR3 is given with its conserved first and last residue. A D gene is named only where the DNA matches it firmly. Some rows have no size entry. The others give once, few or many, or a class for an expanded clone.

D: TRBD1; J: TRBJ2-1; V: TRBV27; size: .; length: 14; CDR3: CASWGQGFGNEQFF; DNA: TGTGCCAGCTGGGGACAGGGGTTCGGGAATGAGCAGTTCTTC
D: .; J: TRBJ2-7; V: TRBV6-1; size: few; length: 12; CDR3: CASTGEGYEQYF; DNA: TGTGCCAGCACCGGAGAGGGCTACGAGCAGTACTTC
D: TRBD2; J: TRBJ2-1; V: TRBV30; size: once; length: 16; CDR3: CAWSRMGLAGVDEQFF; DNA: TGTGCCTGGAGCCGAATGGGACTAGCGGGAGTCGATGAGCAGTTCTTC
D: TRBD2; J: TRBJ2-1; V: TRBV7-2; size: .; length: 15; CDR3: CASSRSSGRKDEQFF; DNA: TGTGCCAGCAGTCGATCTAGCGGGAGGAAAGATGAGCAGTTCTTC
D: .; J: TRBJ1-1; V: TRBV9; size: .; length: 14; CDR3: CASSVLTGPTEAFF; DNA: TGTGCCAGCAGCGTCTTGACAGGACCCACTGAAGCTTTCTTT
D: .; J: TRBJ2-7; V: TRBV2; size: .; length: 12; CDR3: CASSGPYSRQYF; DNA: TGTGCCAGCAGTGGTCCCTATTCAAGGCAGTACTTC
D: .; J: TRBJ1-1; V: TRBV7-9; size: .; length: 14; CDR3: CASSLGARSTEAFF; DNA: TGTGCCAGCAGCTTGGGGGCAAGGAGCACTGAAGCTTTCTTT
D: TRBD1; J: TRBJ1-2; V: TRBV6-5; size: .; length: 12; CDR3: CATRQGDYGYTF; DNA: TGTGCCACACGACAGGGCGACTATGGCTACACCTTC
D: .; J: TRBJ1-2; V: TRBV6-5; size: .; length: 14; CDR3: CASSYSGAVRGYTF; DNA: TGTGCCAGCAGTTACTCTGGGGCCGTAAGGGGCTACACCTTC
D: .; J: TRBJ2-1; V: TRBV27; size: .; length: 16; CDR3: CASSSPGPSSYNEQFF; DNA: TGTGCCAGCAGTTCGCCAGGGCCAAGCTCCTACAATGAGCAGTTCTTC
D: TRBD1; J: TRBJ2-2; V: TRBV25-1; size: .; length: 16; CDR3: CASSDLRQGNTGELFF; DNA: TGTGCCAGCAGTGATTTGAGACAGGGTAACACCGGGGAGCTGTTTTTT
D: .; J: TRBJ2-7; V: TRBV9; size: .; length: 14; CDR3: CASSPRTVRSEQYF; DNA: TGTGCCAGCAGCCCCCGGACAGTTCGAAGCGAGCAGTACTTC
D: .; J: TRBJ1-4; V: TRBV15; size: .; length: 15; CDR3: CATSRSGQPNEKLFF; DNA: TGTGCCACCAGCAGGTCCGGACAGCCGAATGAAAAACTGTTTTTT
D: TRBD2; J: TRBJ2-1; V: TRBV5-1; size: .; length: 15; CDR3: CASSLLAGGNNEQFF; DNA: TGCGCCAGCAGCCTACTAGCGGGAGGGAACAATGAGCAGTTCTTC
D: TRBD1; J: TRBJ1-2; V: TRBV27; size: .; length: 14; CDR3: CASSLRQGGFGYTF; DNA: TGTGCCAGCAGTTTGAGGCAGGGGGGCTTTGGCTACACCTTC
D: TRBD1; J: TRBJ2-2; V: TRBV4-2; size: .; length: 15; CDR3: CASSRGTANTGELFF; DNA: TGTGCCAGCAGCCGTGGGACAGCCAACACCGGGGAGCTGTTTTTT
D: .; J: TRBJ2-1; V: TRBV28; size: .; length: 11; CDR3: CASRRGNEQFF; DNA: TGTGCCAGCAGACGCGGTAATGAGCAGTTCTTC
D: TRBD1; J: TRBJ1-1; V: TRBV11-2; size: .; length: 16; CDR3: CASSSDRGLPNTEAFF; DNA: TGTGCCAGCAGCTCGGACAGGGGCCTACCGAACACTGAAGCTTTCTTT
D: .; J: TRBJ1-2; V: TRBV29-1; size: few; length: 12; CDR3: CSVDSQGYGYTF; DNA: TGCAGCGTTGACAGCCAGGGGTATGGCTACACCTTC
D: TRBD1; J: TRBJ2-7; V: TRBV25-1; size: .; length: 15; CDR3: CASSVGTGQDYEQYF; DNA: TGTGCCAGCAGCGTAGGGACAGGGCAGGACTACGAGCAGTACTTC
D: TRBD2; J: TRBJ2-1; V: TRBV7-2; size: .; length: 19; CDR3: CASSLVSRTSGSSRDEQFF; DNA: TGTGCCAGCAGCTTAGTCTCTAGGACTAGCGGGAGTAGTAGGGATGAGCAGTTCTTC
D: .; J: TRBJ2-2; V: TRBV7-8; size: once; length: 14; CDR3: CASSLAQGTGELFF; DNA: TGTGCCAGCAGCTTAGCGCAGGGAACCGGGGAGCTGTTTTTT
D: .; J: TRBJ1-1; V: TRBV25-1; size: .; length: 15; CDR3: CASSDPFRGNTEAFF; DNA: TGTGCCAGCAGTGACCCCTTTCGAGGGAACACTGAAGCTTTCTTT
D: TRBD1; J: TRBJ1-2; V: TRBV28; size: .; length: 12; CDR3: CASSRTGYGYTF; DNA: TGTGCCAGCAGTCGGACAGGGTACGGCTACACCTTC
D: .; J: TRBJ1-1; V: TRBV13; size: .; length: 13; CDR3: CASSPLSNTEAFF; DNA: TGTGCCAGCAGCCCCCTCAGTAACACTGAAGCTTTCTTT